Each of the 15 T cell receptor beta chains below was sequenced from the same sample in a study of shared clonotypes between healthy human individuals. Method: immunoSEQ multiplex PCR; TCRdb's copy keeps in-frame clones and lacks some. The data show about 1.5 million clones, with roughly 95% seen just once and roughly 1.1% held by the top ten. Sequencing was carried out using naive CD4+ T cells sorted from blood. The sample's subset: CD45RA+ positively selected. The source of these receptors is a man younger than 45 in good health.

The rearrangement joins TRBV5-4 to TRBJ2-5; no reliable D call. Germline assignment: CDR1 SGHNT and CDR2 YYREEE (reference sequence). The CDR3 length is 15 residues. V lost 0 bases and J lost 1, with 10 bases in between. CDR3 bases: TGTGCCAGCAGCTTGGACCCCAGGATCCAAGAGACCCAGTACTTC. It specifies CASSLDPRIQETQYF.

For the CDR3, the DNA is TGTGCCAGTAGTATATCGGGCATGGCAGGGTCTACCAATCAGCCCCAGCATTTT. It encodes CASSISGMAGSTNQPQHF. The chain links TRBV19 to TRBJ1-5, with D tentatively TRBD1 (5 bases). Germline V gene data show CDR1 as LNHDA and CDR2 as SQIVND (reference sequence). V lost 2 bases, J lost 3 bases, and 20 bases lay in between. The CDR3 length is 18 residues.

The chain combines TRBV5-4 with TRBJ1-3; D unresolved. Trimming cost V 0 bases and J 0 bases, with 7 bases left between them. Germline V gene lookup returns CDR1 SGHNT and CDR2 YYREEE (reference sequence). This CDR3 region has 15 residues. The chain's CDR3 is CASSLGASSGNTIYF. The DNA for the CDR3 is TGTGCCAGCAGCTTGGGTGCGTCCTCTGGAAACACCATATATTTT.

The chain links TRBV7-2 to TRBJ2-2; 14 bases match TRBD2. This CDR3 comprises 18 residues. Germline V gives CDR1 SGHTA, CDR2 FQGNSA. The V gene end was trimmed by 3 bases and the J gene end by 4 bases; junction bases not matched to a gene: 7. As DNA, the CDR3 is TGTGCCAGCAGCTTCCTTGCCGGACTAGCGGGAGGCACCGGGGAGCTGTTTTTT. As protein: CASSFLAGLAGGTGELFF.

J is TRBJ1-1 and V is TRBV14; maybe TRBD1 (6 bases). Germline V gives CDR1 SGHDN, CDR2 FVKESK. V was cut by 5 bases and J by 4 bases, with 11 bases left in between. This CDR3 contains 13 residues. As DNA, the CDR3 is TGTGCCAGCAGCTCACAGGGCTTCACTGAAGCTTTCTTT. It encodes CASSSQGFTEAFF.

The chain has TRBV5-1 and TRBJ2-4; TRBD1 aligns across 7 bases. The CDR3 is made up of 17 amino acids. Unmatched junction bases numbered 10, after V lost 4 bases and J lost 0 bases. Germline CDR1 reads SGHRS; CDR2 reads YFSETQ. CDR3 sequence: CASSPDDRAIAKNIQYF. As DNA, the CDR3 is TGCGCCAGCAGCCCAGATGACAGGGCGATAGCCAAAAACATTCAGTACTTC.

This clone was detected only once. V gene TRBV6-6 combines with J gene TRBJ2-7; weak D call: TRBD2 (6 bases). The CDR3 length is 16 residues. Germline CDR1 is MNHNY and CDR2 is SVGAGI (reference sequence). The V and J ends lost 11 bases and 5 bases respectively, with 28 bases between them. The DNA for the CDR3 is TGTGCCGCAGTCCCCCCGGGCGGCGGGATTAGGAACGAGCAGTACTTC. It specifies CAAVPPGGGIRNEQYF.

The chain recombines TRBV5-5 with TRBJ1-1; no clear D. Trimming shortened V by 0 bases and J by 10 bases, and 13 bases separated the two germline ends. Germline loops: CDR1 SGHKS, CDR2 YYEKEE (reference sequence). This CDR3 has 13 amino acids. The DNA for the CDR3 is TGTGCCAGCAGCTTGGAAATGGGCGTGCGAGCTTTCTTT. Amino acid sequence: CASSLEMGVRAFF. The full variable domain, rest sourced from reference TRBV5-5 and TRBJ1-1, is DAGVTQSPTHLIKTRGQQVTLRCSPISGHKSVSWYQQVLGQGPQFIFQYYEKEERGRGNFPDRFSARQFPNYSSELNVNALLLGDSALYLCASSLEMGVRAFFGQGTRLTVV.

The rearrangement joins TRBV4-2 to TRBJ2-5; 10 bases fit TRBD2. The trim removed 1 base at V and 2 bases at J, leaving 4 bases unmatched. CDR3 size: 16 residues. Per germline, CDR1 LGHNA and CDR2 YNFKEQ. As DNA, the CDR3 is TGTGCCAGCAGCCAAGGGACTAGCGGCTTTCAAGAGACCCAGTACTTC. Protein product: CASSQGTSGFQETQYF.

The chain has TRBV5-4 and TRBJ2-2; TRBD1 matches 9 bases. Unmatched junction bases numbered 4, after V lost 2 bases and J lost 5 bases. The CDR3 totals 15 residues. The V gene's germline CDR1 is SGHNT and CDR2 YYREEE (reference sequence). This CDR3 is CASSLQGASTGELFF. In DNA form, the CDR3 reads TGTGCCAGCAGCTTACAGGGGGCTAGTACCGGGGAGCTGTTTTTT.

The chain has TRBV5-1 and TRBJ1-4; D is perhaps TRBD1 (5 bases). Germline CDR1 reads SGHRS; CDR2 reads YFSETQ. Trimming shortened V by 1 base and J by 6 bases, and 7 bases separated the two germline ends. The CDR3 length is 13 residues. Here the CDR3 DNA reads TGCGCCAGCAGCTTGCCGGGGGATGAAAAACTGTTTTTT. The encoded protein is CASSLPGDEKLFF.

The rearrangement uses TRBV5-1 and TRBJ2-1; 8 positions agree with TRBD1. The CDR3 sequence is 16 residues long. J was trimmed by 7 bases and V by 2 bases; bases with no gene match: 11. Germline V gene sequence: CDR1 SGHRS, CDR2 YFSETQ. CDR3 coding DNA: TGCGCCAGCAGCTTCAACGGACAGGGCTGGGGGAATGAGCAGTTCTTC. This translates into CASSFNGQGWGNEQFF.

The chain combines TRBV29-1 with TRBJ2-1, with a possible D match to TRBD2 (5 bases). Germline lookup yields CDR1 SQVTM and CDR2 ANQGSEA. This CDR3 spans 12 amino acids. The V and J ends lost 6 bases and 8 bases respectively, with 14 bases between them. This CDR3 reads CSVDPLRDEQFF. Written as DNA, the CDR3 is TGCAGCGTCGACCCCCTGCGGGATGAGCAGTTCTTC.

This chain links TRBV5-1 with TRBJ2-5; the D gene could be TRBD1 or TRBD2 (6 bases each). Trimming cost V 3 bases and J 3 bases, with 12 bases left between them. Germline assignment: CDR1 SGHRS and CDR2 YFSETQ. This CDR3 spans 14 amino acids. In nucleotides, the CDR3 is TGCGCCAGCAGCTCAGGGGAGGTTGAAGAGACCCAGTACTTC. Translating gives CASSSGEVEETQYF.

This clone was seen repeatedly, ten times or more. The chain carries TRBV27 and TRBJ2-7; 7 bases are shared with TRBD1. J was trimmed by 2 bases and V by 1 base; bases with no gene match: 2. CDR1 is MNHEY and CDR2 is SMNVEV in the germline V gene (reference sequence). The CDR3 is 14 amino acids. CDR3 sequence reads: CASSLWDRPYEQYF. CDR3 DNA sequence: TGTGCCAGCAGTTTATGGGACAGACCCTACGAGCAGTACTTC.